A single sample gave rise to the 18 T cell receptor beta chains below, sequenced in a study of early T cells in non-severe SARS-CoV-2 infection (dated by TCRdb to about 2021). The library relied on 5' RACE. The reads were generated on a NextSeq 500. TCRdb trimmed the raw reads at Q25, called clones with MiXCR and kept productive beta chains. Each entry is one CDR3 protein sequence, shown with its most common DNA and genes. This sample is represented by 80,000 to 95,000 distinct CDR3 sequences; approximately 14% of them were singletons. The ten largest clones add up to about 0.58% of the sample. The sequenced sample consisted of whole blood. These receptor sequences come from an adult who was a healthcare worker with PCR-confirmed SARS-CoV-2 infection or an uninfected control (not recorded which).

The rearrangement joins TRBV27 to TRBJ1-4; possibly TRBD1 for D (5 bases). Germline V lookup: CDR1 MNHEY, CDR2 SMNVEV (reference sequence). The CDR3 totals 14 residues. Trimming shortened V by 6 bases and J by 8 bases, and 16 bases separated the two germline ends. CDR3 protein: CASSSVFGGEKLFF. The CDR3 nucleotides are TGTGCCAGCAGCTCCGTTTTCGGGGGGGAAAAACTGTTTTTT.

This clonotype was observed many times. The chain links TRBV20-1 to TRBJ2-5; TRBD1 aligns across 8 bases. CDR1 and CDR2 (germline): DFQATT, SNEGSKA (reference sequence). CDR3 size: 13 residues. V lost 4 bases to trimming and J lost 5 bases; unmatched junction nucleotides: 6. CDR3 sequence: CSATDRAGETQYF. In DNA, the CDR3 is TGCAGTGCTACGGACAGGGCTGGGGAGACCCAGTACTTC.

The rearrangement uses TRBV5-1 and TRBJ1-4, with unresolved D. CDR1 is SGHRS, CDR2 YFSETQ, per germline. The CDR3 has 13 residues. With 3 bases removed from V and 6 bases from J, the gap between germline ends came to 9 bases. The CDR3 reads CASSSLGDEKLFF. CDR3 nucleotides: TGCGCCAGCAGCTCCCTCGGTGATGAAAAACTGTTTTTT.

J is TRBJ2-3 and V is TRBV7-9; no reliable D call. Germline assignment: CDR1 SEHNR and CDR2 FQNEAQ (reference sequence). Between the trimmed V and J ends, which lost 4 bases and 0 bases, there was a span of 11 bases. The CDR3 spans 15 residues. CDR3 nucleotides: TGTGCCAGCAGCTCCAGGATGGGGAGCACAGATACGCAGTATTTT. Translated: CASSSRMGSTDTQYF.

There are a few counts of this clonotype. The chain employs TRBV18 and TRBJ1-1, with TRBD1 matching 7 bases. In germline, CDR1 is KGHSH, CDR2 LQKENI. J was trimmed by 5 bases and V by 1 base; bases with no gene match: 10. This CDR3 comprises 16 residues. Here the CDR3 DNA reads TGTGCCAGCTCACCACGGGGCAGGGGGGCGATGACTGAAGCTTTCTTT. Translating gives CASSPRGRGAMTEAFF. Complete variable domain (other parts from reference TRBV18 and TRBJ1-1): NAGVMQNPRHLVRRRGQEARLRCSPMKGHSHVYWYRQLPEEGLKFMVYLQKENIIDESGMPKERFSAEFPKEGPSILRIQQVVRGDSAAYFCASSPRGRGAMTEAFFGQGTRLTVV.

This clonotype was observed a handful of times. The CDR3 sequence: CASSPEQGILAGELFF. CDR3 DNA sequence: TGTGCCAGCAGCCCTGAGCAGGGAATACTCGCCGGGGAGCTGTTTTTT. The chain uses TRBV14 and TRBJ2-2; a weak D match, TRBD1 (5 bases). Per germline, CDR1 SGHDN and CDR2 FVKESK. Trimming shortened V by 4 bases and J by 6 bases, and 18 bases separated the two germline ends. This CDR3 is 16 amino acids long.

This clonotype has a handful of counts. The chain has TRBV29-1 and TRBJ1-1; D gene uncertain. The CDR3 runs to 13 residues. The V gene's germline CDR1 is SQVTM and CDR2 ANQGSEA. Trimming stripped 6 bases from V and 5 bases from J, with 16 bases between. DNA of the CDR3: TGCAGCGTAAGACTGAAGAGGGAAACTGAAGCTTTCTTT. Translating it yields CSVRLKRETEAFF.

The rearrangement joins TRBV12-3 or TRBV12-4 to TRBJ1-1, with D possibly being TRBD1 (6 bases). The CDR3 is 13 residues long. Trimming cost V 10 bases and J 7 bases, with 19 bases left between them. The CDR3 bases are TGTGCCACCCTCAATAGGGGGGGCGGTGAAGCTTTCTTT. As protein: CATLNRGGGEAFF.

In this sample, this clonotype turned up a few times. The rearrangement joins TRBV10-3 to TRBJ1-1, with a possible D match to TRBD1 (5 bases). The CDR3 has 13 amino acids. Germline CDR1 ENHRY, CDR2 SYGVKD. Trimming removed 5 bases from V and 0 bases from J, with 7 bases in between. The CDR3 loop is CAISRGMNTEAFF. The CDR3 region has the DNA TGTGCCATCAGTCGGGGCATGAACACTGAAGCTTTCTTT.

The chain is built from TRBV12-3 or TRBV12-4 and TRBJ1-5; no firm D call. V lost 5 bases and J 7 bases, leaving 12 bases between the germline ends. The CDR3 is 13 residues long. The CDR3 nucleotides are TGTGCCAGCAGTCCCAGACACAGCCAGCCCCAGCATTTT. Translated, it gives CASSPRHSQPQHF.

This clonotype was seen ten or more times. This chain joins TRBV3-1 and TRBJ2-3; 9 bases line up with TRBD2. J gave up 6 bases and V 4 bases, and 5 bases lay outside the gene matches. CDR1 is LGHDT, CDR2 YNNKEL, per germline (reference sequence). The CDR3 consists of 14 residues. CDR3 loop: CASSRSGGTDTQYF. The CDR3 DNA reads TGTGCCAGCAGCCGTAGCGGGGGTACGGATACGCAGTATTTT.

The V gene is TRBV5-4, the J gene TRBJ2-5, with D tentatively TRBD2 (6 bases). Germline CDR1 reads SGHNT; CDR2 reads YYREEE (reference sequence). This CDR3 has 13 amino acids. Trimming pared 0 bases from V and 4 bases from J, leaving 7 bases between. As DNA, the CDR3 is TGTGCCAGCAGCTTGGGGACTACAGAGACCCAGTACTTC. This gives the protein CASSLGTTETQYF.

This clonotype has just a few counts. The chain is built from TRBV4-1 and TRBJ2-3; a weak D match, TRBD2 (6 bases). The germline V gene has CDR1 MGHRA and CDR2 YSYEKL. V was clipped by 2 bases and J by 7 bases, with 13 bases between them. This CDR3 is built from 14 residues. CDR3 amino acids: CASSQTGTSYTQYF. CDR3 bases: TGCGCCAGCAGCCAAACCGGGACTTCTTATACGCAGTATTTT.

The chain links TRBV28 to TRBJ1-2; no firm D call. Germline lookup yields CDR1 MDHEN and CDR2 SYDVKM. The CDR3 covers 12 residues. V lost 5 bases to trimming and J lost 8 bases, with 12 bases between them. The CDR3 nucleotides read TGTGCCAGCAGTCGCGTGATGTCAGGCTACACCTTC. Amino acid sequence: CASSRVMSGYTF.

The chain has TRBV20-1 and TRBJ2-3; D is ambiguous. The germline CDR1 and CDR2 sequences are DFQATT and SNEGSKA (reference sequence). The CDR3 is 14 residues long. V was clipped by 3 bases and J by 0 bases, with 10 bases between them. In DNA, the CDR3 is TGCAGTGCTAGGAAACCCGAAAGCACAGATACGCAGTATTTT. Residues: CSARKPESTDTQYF.

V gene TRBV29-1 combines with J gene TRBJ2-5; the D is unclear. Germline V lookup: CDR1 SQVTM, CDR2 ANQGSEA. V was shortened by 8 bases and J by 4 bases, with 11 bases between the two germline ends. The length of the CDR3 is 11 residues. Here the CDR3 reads CSTSFGETQYF. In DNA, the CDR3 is TGCAGCACCAGTTTTGGAGAGACCCAGTACTTC.

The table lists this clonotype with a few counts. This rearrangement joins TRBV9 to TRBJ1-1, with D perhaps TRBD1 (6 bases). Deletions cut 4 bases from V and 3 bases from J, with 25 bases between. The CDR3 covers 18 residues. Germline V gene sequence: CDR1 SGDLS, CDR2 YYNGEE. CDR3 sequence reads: CASSPRGGGPLSYTEAFF. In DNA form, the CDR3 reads TGTGCCAGCAGCCCCCGCGGGGGGGGGCCGCTATCTTACACTGAAGCTTTCTTT.

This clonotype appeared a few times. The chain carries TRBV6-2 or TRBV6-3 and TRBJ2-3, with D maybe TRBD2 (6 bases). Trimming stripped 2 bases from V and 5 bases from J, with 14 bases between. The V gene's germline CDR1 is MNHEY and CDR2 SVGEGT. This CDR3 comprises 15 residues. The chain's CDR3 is CASSYKWGSGDTQYF. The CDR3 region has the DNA TGTGCCAGCAGTTACAAATGGGGTAGCGGAGATACGCAGTATTTT.